Following are 30 T cell receptor beta chains from one sample sequenced in a study of cytomegalovirus exposure and HLA in healthy donors. Vbeta (60) and Jbeta (13) primers were used in the PCR. The table came from immunoSEQ multiplex PCR; TCRdb's copy has only in-frame clones and leaves some out. The data contain about 130,000 clones, about two thirds of them singletons. The material sequenced was PBMCs. These receptors were taken from a human donor in good health.

The chain recombines TRBV30 with TRBJ2-1; 8 bases match TRBD2. J gave up 9 bases and V 2 bases, and 3 bases lay outside the gene matches. CDR1 GTSNPN and CDR2 SVGIG come from the germline V gene (reference sequence). The CDR3 sequence is 12 residues long. This chain's CDR3 is CAWSPGGGEQFF. DNA for the CDR3: TGTGCCTGGAGTCCCGGGGGGGGTGAGCAGTTCTTC.

This clone appeared many times. V gene TRBV27 combines with J gene TRBJ1-1, with a possible D match to TRBD1 (5 bases). This CDR3 is 15 amino acids long. V lost 4 bases to trimming and J lost 5 bases, with 17 bases between them. The germline CDR1 and CDR2 sequences are MNHEY and SMNVEV (reference sequence). The CDR3 DNA follows: TGTGCCAGCAGTTCCCGTTATCGGGCAGGGACTGAAGCTTTCTTT. Translated: CASSSRYRAGTEAFF.

The V gene is TRBV6-5, the J gene TRBJ1-2; D is unresolved. The length of the CDR3 is 14 residues. CDR1 and CDR2 from the germline V gene are MNHEY and SVGAGI. V was shortened by 3 bases and J by 6 bases, with 14 bases between the two germline ends. This CDR3 is CASSYRAPRDGYTF. The CDR3 DNA sequence: TGTGCCAGCAGTTATAGAGCCCCGAGGGATGGCTACACCTTC.

The J gene is TRBJ1-2, the V gene TRBV7-9; 9 bases align to TRBD1. The CDR3 runs 15 residues. V dropped 4 bases and J dropped 1; count of bases not matched to a gene: 4. The germline V gene encodes CDR1 SEHNR and CDR2 FQNEAQ (reference sequence). CDR3 sequence reads: CASSSGTGNNYGYTF. The CDR3, as DNA: TGTGCCAGCAGCTCGGGGACAGGGAATAACTATGGCTACACCTTC.

CDR3 sequence: CASSLFDREDSPLHF. CDR3 DNA: TGTGCCAGCAGCTTATTTGACAGGGAGGATTCACCCCTCCACTTT. V and J are TRBV5-4 and TRBJ1-6, with 7 bases lining up with TRBD1. Germline V gives CDR1 SGHNT, CDR2 YYREEE (reference sequence). V lost 2 bases to trimming and J lost 8 bases; unmatched junction nucleotides: 7. The length of the CDR3 is 15 residues. The whole variable domain, remainder taken from reference TRBV5-4 and TRBJ1-6, is ETGVTQSPTHLIKTRGQQVTLRCSSQSGHNTVSWYQQALGQGPQFIFQYYREEENGRGNFPPRFSGLQFPNYSSELNVNALELDDSALYLCASSLFDREDSPLHFGNGTRLTVT.

The chain combines TRBV4-3 with TRBJ2-1; D is ambiguous. The germline V gene has CDR1 LGHNA and CDR2 YSLEER. V lost 0 bases and J lost 3, with 6 bases in between. The CDR3 is 14 amino acids. CDR3 coding DNA: TGCGCCAGCAGCCAAGATCTCAGCTACAATGAGCAGTTCTTC. Its protein product is CASSQDLSYNEQFF.

The chain links TRBV4-2 to TRBJ2-1, with a possible D match to TRBD1 (6 bases). Germline assignment: CDR1 LGHNA and CDR2 YNFKEQ. The CDR3 extends over 17 amino acids. V lost 1 base to trimming and J lost 0 bases, with 13 bases between them. The CDR3 coding sequence is TGTGCCAGCAGCCAAGCCGGCGGACAGAGCTCCTACAATGAGCAGTTCTTC. Its protein is CASSQAGGQSSYNEQFF.

The chain carries TRBV4-2 and TRBJ2-3, with 10 bases fitting TRBD2. Trimming cost V 1 base and J 1 base; bases outside gene matches: 2. Germline V lookup: CDR1 LGHNA, CDR2 YNFKEQ. The CDR3 totals 16 residues. CDR3 in DNA: TGTGCCAGCAGCCAAGGCCTAGCGGGGGGCACAGATACGCAGTATTTT. This sequence encodes CASSQGLAGGTDTQYF.

The CDR3 DNA reads as TGTGCCAGCAGCTCGCACCGGGACAGGGTTTCCTACGAGCAGTACTTC. This gives the protein CASSSHRDRVSYEQYF. The chain is built from TRBV5-6 and TRBJ2-7; 9 nucleotides line up with TRBD1. Germline V lookup: CDR1 SGHDT, CDR2 YYEEEE. Trimming cost V 3 bases and J 1 base; bases outside gene matches: 8. The CDR3 runs to 16 residues.

This clone occurred a few times. The chain couples TRBV6-6 to TRBJ1-2; unclear D gene. The CDR3 is 12 amino acids. The germline V and J ends were trimmed by 7 bases and 4 bases, with 10 bases remaining between them. Germline-derived CDR1 and CDR2 are MNHNY and SVGAGI (reference sequence). CDR3 region: CASITRSYGYTF. In DNA form, the CDR3 reads TGTGCCAGCATTACCCGCAGCTATGGCTACACCTTC.

The J gene is TRBJ2-7, the V gene TRBV4-3; 7 nucleotides align to TRBD1. The CDR3 consists of 16 residues. V lost 0 bases to trimming and J lost 4 bases; unmatched junction nucleotides: 9. CDR1 is LGHNA, CDR2 YSLEER, per germline. In DNA form, the CDR3 reads TGCGCCAGCAGCCAAGACCTCATGACAGGGTGGTACGAGCAGTACTTC. Amino acid sequence: CASSQDLMTGWYEQYF.

Concerning this clone itself: An end of the junction does not agree with germline; a read error may underlie this. Here the CDR3 reads CASSFSGEPWNF. The CDR3 coding sequence is TGTGCCAGCAGTTTTAGCGGGGAACCTTGGAACTTC. The chain links TRBV27 to TRBJ2-5; 8 bases fit TRBD2. The CDR3 sequence is 12 residues long. CDR1 and CDR2 (germline): MNHEY, SMNVEV (reference sequence).

In this sample, this clone turned up once. This chain joins TRBV9 and TRBJ2-7; maybe TRBD2 (6 bases). V dropped 2 bases and J dropped 1 base, with 7 bases sitting between them. Germline V gives CDR1 SGDLS, CDR2 YYNGEE. The CDR3 covers 13 residues. As DNA, the CDR3 is TGTGCCAGCAGCGTTGGGGGGTCCTACGAGCAGTACTTC. Translated, it gives CASSVGGSYEQYF.

V and J are TRBV27 and TRBJ1-1; 7 nucleotides match TRBD1. Unmatched junction bases numbered 5, after V lost 3 bases and J lost 4 bases. This CDR3 region has 14 residues. Germline V gene sequence: CDR1 MNHEY, CDR2 SMNVEV (reference sequence). DNA of the CDR3: TGTGCCAGCAGTTTCATCAGGGGGGCCACTGAAGCTTTCTTT. This sequence encodes CASSFIRGATEAFF.

This clone was recorded only once. The rearrangement joins TRBV7-9 to TRBJ1-2; tentatively, D is TRBD1 (6 bases). Germline CDR1 and CDR2: SEHNR and FQNEAQ (reference sequence). The CDR3 length is 15 residues. V was trimmed by 7 bases and J by 4 bases, leaving 19 bases between them. CDR3 region: CASTPSGGRFYGYTF. CDR3 DNA sequence: TGTGCCAGCACCCCGTCCGGGGGGCGGTTCTATGGCTACACCTTC.

The chain combines TRBV4-3 with TRBJ2-2; TRBD1 matches at 8 bases. After removal of 3 bases from V and 0 bases from J, the junction contained 3 bases not matched to a gene. The CDR3 has 16 amino acids. Germline-derived CDR1 and CDR2 are LGHNA and YSLEER. The CDR3 loop is CASSHLTGANTGELFF. The CDR3 region has the DNA TGCGCCAGCAGCCACCTGACAGGGGCGAACACCGGGGAGCTGTTTTTT.

The chain recombines TRBV6-5 with TRBJ1-5; D is ambiguous. Trimming removed 0 bases at V and 0 bases at J, with 3 bases between. The CDR3 has 14 residues. Looked up from germline, CDR1 is MNHEY and CDR2 is SVGAGI. CDR3 protein: CASSYSSSNQPQHF. CDR3 DNA: TGTGCCAGCAGTTACTCTAGTAGCAATCAGCCCCAGCATTTT.

DNA for the CDR3: TGTGCCTGGAGCCAGGGTAAATCTGGGGCCAACGTCCTGACTTTC. Its protein is CAWSQGKSGANVLTF. The V and J genes are TRBV30 and TRBJ2-6, with D tentatively TRBD1 (5 bases). Trimming stripped 3 bases from V and 1 base from J, with 10 bases between. CDR1 GTSNPN and CDR2 SVGIG come from the germline V gene (reference sequence). This CDR3 contains 15 residues. The full variable domain, rest sourced from reference TRBV30 and TRBJ2-6, is SQTIHQWPATLVQPVGSPLSLECTVEGTSNPNLYWYRQAAGRGLQLLFYSVGIGQISSEVPQNLSASRPQDRQFILSSKKLLLSDSGFYLCAWSQGKSGANVLTFGAGSRLTVL.

J is TRBJ2-3 and V is TRBV5-6, with 8 bases aligning to TRBD1. The length of the CDR3 is 14 residues. Germline CDR1 reads SGHDT; CDR2 reads YYEEEE. J was trimmed by 3 bases and V by 1 base; bases with no gene match: 1. The DNA for the CDR3 is TGTGCCAGCAGCTTGCAGGGGGCAACAGATACGCAGTATTTT. Translation gives CASSLQGATDTQYF.

The chain has TRBV2 and TRBJ2-7; TRBD1 matches at 10 bases. Germline loops: CDR1 SNHLY, CDR2 FYNNEI. The CDR3 is 15 residues long. Germline trimming cut 8 bases from V and 0 bases from J; bases unmatched to any gene: 7. CDR3: CASWDRGPSSYEQYF. The DNA for the CDR3 is TGTGCCAGCTGGGACAGGGGTCCAAGCTCCTACGAGCAGTACTTC.

The chain recombines TRBV19 with TRBJ2-5, with D perhaps matching TRBD1 (7 bases). The end of the DNA is better explained by TRBJ2-7, so the J call may be wrong. The CDR3 is 14 amino acids. Germline V lookup: CDR1 LNHDA, CDR2 SQIVND (reference sequence). This CDR3 is CASSTVVRGAEQYF. The CDR3 coding sequence is TGTGCCAGTAGTACGGTTGTCAGGGGGGCCGAGCAGTACTTC.

The chain is built from TRBV7-8 and TRBJ2-2; TRBD1 matches at 10 bases. V shed 5 bases and J 6 bases; nucleotides not matched to a gene: 9. The CDR3 runs 16 residues. The germline gives CDR1 SGHVS, CDR2 FQNEAQ. The CDR3 loop reads CASSMTGGGVAGELFF. The DNA of the CDR3 is TGTGCCAGCAGCATGACAGGGGGCGGAGTCGCCGGGGAGCTGTTTTTT.

The V and J genes are TRBV27 and TRBJ2-3; TRBD2 matches 7 bases. The CDR3 has 12 residues. The V gene's germline CDR1 is MNHEY and CDR2 SMNVEV (reference sequence). V dropped 3 bases and J dropped 9; count of bases not matched to a gene: 3. The CDR3 DNA reads TGTGCCAGCAGTTTGCGGGGGTTGACGCAGTATTTT. As protein: CASSLRGLTQYF.

The chain links TRBV6-5 to TRBJ1-2, with D possibly matching TRBD1 (6 bases). Trimming removed 7 bases at V and 8 bases at J, with 20 bases between. Germline-derived CDR1 and CDR2 are MNHEY and SVGAGI. This CDR3 is 14 amino acids long. The CDR3 sequence is CASTRNTGFVGYTF. The CDR3 DNA reads TGTGCCAGCACGAGAAACACAGGGTTCGTGGGCTACACCTTC.

The chain employs TRBV13 and TRBJ1-1; 12 positions agree with TRBD1. The CDR3 is 15 amino acids. With 4 bases clipped from V and 2 bases from J, the junction kept 2 bases outside the gene matches. Germline V gene lookup returns CDR1 PRHDT and CDR2 FYEKMQ (reference sequence). CDR3 loop: CASSSGQGANTEAFF. As DNA, the CDR3 is TGTGCCAGCAGCTCGGGACAGGGGGCTAACACTGAAGCTTTCTTT.

The gene calls are TRBV4-2 and TRBJ2-7; 11 bases are shared with TRBD1. The CDR3 is made up of 18 amino acids. V dropped 0 bases and J dropped 0; count of bases not matched to a gene: 7. Germline V lookup: CDR1 LGHNA, CDR2 YNFKEQ. The CDR3 reads CASSQEPGQGVASYEQYF. The DNA for the CDR3 is TGTGCCAGCAGCCAAGAACCGGGACAGGGGGTGGCCTCCTACGAGCAGTACTTC.

This clone was counted between two and nine times. CDR3 in amino acids: CASSPTAGQGVGYTF. The CDR3 coding sequence is TGTGCCAGCTCACCGACCGCGGGACAGGGGGTTGGCTACACCTTC. The chain joins TRBV18 to TRBJ1-2; 11 positions match TRBD1. Germline lookup yields CDR1 KGHSH and CDR2 LQKENI. This CDR3 has 15 amino acids. The V gene end was trimmed by 3 bases and the J gene end by 7 bases; junction bases not matched to a gene: 7.

This chain's CDR3 is CASSWARAEETQYF. The CDR3 region has the DNA TGTGCCAGCAGCTGGGCCAGGGCGGAAGAGACCCAGTACTTC. The gene calls are TRBV7-2 and TRBJ2-5; D may be TRBD1 (5 bases). This CDR3 has 14 amino acids. Trimming shortened V by 4 bases and J by 3 bases, and 12 bases separated the two germline ends. CDR1 and CDR2 (germline): SGHTA, FQGNSA. The entire variable domain, with the rest obtained from reference TRBV7-2 and TRBJ2-5, is as follows: GAGVSQSPSNKVTEKGKDVELRCDPISGHTALYWYRQSLGQGLEFLIYFQGNSAPDKSGLPSDRFSAERTGGSVSTLTIQRTQQEDSAVYLCASSWARAEETQYFGPGTRLLVL.

The chain combines TRBV7-2 with TRBJ2-3; 9 bases are shared with TRBD2. The CDR3 is made up of 16 amino acids. The junction had 9 bases not matched to a gene; V was cut back by 3 bases and J by 5 bases. CDR1 SGHTA and CDR2 FQGNSA come from the germline V gene. The CDR3 reads CASSLGLAGVIDTQYF. CDR3 in DNA: TGTGCCAGCAGCTTGGGATTAGCGGGAGTCATAGATACGCAGTATTTT. The complete variable domain, with remaining parts taken from reference TRBV7-2 and TRBJ2-3, reads GAGVSQSPSNKVTEKGKDVELRCDPISGHTALYWYRQSLGQGLEFLIYFQGNSAPDKSGLPSDRFSAERTGGSVSTLTIQRTQQEDSAVYLCASSLGLAGVIDTQYFGPGTRLTVL.

The chain has TRBV28 and TRBJ1-5; perhaps TRBD1 as D (5 bases). The CDR3 sequence is 13 residues long. Trimming pared 2 bases from V and 6 bases from J, leaving 8 bases between. Germline values: CDR1 MDHEN, CDR2 SYDVKM. The chain's CDR3 is CASSLVGGQPQHF. CDR3 sequence (DNA): TGTGCCAGCAGTTTAGTGGGGGGTCAGCCCCAGCATTTT.